The sequence of this T cell receptor (beta chain) was determined in a study of T-cell reconstitution after alpha-beta-depleted transplantation in children. Unique molecular identifiers were used to barcode this TCRbeta library. TCRdb reanalysed the PCR reads using MiXCR and keeps one entry per CDR3 protein. This sample has just under 550,000 distinct CDR3 sequences, with roughly 18% found just once. The CDR3 runs 14 residues. Germline V gene data show CDR1 as MNHEY and CDR2 as SMNVEV (reference sequence). Trimming removed 2 bases at V and 4 bases at J, with 9 bases between. This sample comprised PBMCs from the stem cell graft donor, obtained from the stem cell graft. V usage is TRBV27 and J usage is TRBJ1-5, with D unresolved. The sequence derives from a human donor who donated a stem cell graft to a child with acute lymphoblastic leukemia. The CDR3 DNA reads as TGTGCCAGCAGTTTACTGGGGAAGAATCAGCCCCAGCATTTT. Amino acids: CASSLLGKNQPQHF.